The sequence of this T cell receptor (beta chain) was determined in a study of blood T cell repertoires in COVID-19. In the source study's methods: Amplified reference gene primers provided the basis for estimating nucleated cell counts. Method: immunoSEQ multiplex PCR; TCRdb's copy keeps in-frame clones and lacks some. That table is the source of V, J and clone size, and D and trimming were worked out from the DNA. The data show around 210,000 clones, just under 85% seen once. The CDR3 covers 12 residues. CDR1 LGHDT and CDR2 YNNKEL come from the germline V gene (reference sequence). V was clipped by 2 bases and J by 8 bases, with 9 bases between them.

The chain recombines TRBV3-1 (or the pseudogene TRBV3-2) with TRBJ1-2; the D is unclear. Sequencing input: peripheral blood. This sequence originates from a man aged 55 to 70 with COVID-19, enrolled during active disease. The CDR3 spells CASSQNRFGYTF. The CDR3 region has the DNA TGTGCCAGCAGCCAAAACAGATTCGGCTACACCTTC.